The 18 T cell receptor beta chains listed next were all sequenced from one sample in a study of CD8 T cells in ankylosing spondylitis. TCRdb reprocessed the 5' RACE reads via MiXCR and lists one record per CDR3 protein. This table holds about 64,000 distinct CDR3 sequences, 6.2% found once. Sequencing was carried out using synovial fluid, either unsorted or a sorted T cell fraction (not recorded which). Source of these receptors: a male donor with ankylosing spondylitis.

For the CDR3, the DNA is TGTGCCAGCAGCCAAGGAGCGGGCCCCCACAATGAGCAGTTCTTC. It encodes CASSQGAGPHNEQFF. The chain couples TRBV3-1 to TRBJ2-1, with D possibly being TRBD2 (6 bases). The CDR3 has 15 amino acids. Looked up from germline, CDR1 is LGHDT and CDR2 is YNNKEL (reference sequence). Trimming took off 1 base at V and 5 bases at J, with 12 bases between the two ends.

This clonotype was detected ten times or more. CDR3 DNA sequence: TGCAGCGTTGAATCGATGCTAGCGGGAGGGCGGGAGCAGTACTTC. Amino acid sequence: CSVESMLAGGREQYF. This chain uses TRBV29-1 with TRBJ2-7, with 12 bases fitting TRBD2. Per germline, CDR1 SQVTM and CDR2 ANQGSEA. V was pared by 2 bases and J by 7 bases, with 9 bases of the junction left unmatched. CDR3 length: 15 residues.

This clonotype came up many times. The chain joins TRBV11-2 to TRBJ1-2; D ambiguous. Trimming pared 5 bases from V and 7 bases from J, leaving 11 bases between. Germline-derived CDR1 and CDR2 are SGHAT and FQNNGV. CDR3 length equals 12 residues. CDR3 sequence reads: CASSPSLLGYTF. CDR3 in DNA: TGTGCCAGCAGCCCCTCCCTACTTGGCTACACCTTC.

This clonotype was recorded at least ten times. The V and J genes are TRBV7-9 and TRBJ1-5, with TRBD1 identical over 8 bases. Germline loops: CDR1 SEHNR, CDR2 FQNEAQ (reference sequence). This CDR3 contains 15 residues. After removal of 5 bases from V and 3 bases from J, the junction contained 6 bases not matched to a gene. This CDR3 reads CASSRTGLANQPQHF. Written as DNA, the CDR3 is TGTGCCAGCAGCCGGACAGGGTTGGCCAATCAGCCCCAGCATTTT. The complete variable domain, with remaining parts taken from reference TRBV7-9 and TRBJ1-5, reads DTGVSQNPRHKITKRGQNVTFRCDPISEHNRLYWYRQTLGQGPEFLTYFQNEAQLEKSRLLSDRFSAERPKGSFSTLEIQRTEQGDSAMYLCASSRTGLANQPQHFGDGTRLSIL.

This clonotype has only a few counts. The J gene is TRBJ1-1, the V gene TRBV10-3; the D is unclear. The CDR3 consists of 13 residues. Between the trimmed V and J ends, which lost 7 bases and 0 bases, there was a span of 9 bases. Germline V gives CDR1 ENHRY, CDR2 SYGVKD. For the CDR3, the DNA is TGTGCCATCAAAGTAGCAGTGAACACTGAAGCTTTCTTT. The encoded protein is CAIKVAVNTEAFF.

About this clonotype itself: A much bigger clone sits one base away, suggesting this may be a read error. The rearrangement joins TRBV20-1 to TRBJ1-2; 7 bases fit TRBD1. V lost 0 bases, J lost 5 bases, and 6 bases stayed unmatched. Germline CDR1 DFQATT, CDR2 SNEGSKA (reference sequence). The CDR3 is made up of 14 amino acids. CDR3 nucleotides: TGCAGTGCTAGAGACAGGGGGTCGAAATATGGCTACACCTTC. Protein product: CSARDRGSKYGYTF.

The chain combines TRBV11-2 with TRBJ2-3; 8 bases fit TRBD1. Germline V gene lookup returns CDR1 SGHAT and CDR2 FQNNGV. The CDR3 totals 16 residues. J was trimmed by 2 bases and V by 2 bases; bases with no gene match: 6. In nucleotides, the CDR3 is TGTGCCAGCAGCTTACCCCGGGACAGGAACACAGATACGCAGTATTTT. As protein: CASSLPRDRNTDTQYF.

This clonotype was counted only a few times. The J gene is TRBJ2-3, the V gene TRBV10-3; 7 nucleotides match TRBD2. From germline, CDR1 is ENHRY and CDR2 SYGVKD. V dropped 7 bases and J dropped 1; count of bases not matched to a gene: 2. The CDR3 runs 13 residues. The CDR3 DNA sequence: TGTGCCATCAATGCGGGAGGCACAGATACGCAGTATTTT. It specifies CAINAGGTDTQYF.

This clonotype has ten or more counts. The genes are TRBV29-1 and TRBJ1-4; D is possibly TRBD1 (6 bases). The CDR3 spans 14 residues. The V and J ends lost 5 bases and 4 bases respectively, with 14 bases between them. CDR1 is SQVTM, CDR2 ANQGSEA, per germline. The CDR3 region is CSVLSDRSNEKLFF. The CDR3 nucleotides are TGCAGCGTTCTATCGGACAGAAGTAATGAAAAACTGTTTTTT.

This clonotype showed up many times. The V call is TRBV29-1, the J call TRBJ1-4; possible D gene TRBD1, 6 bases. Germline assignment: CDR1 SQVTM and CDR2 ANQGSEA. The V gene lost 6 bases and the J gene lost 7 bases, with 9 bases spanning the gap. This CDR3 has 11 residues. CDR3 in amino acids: CSVEDSEKLFF. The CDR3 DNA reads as TGCAGCGTAGAGGACAGTGAAAAACTGTTTTTT.

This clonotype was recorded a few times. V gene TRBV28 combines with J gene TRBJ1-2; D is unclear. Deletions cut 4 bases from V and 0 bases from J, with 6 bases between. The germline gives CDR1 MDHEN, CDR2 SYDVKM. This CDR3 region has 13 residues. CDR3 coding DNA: TGTGCCAGCAGTTCCGGCGCTAACTATGGCTACACCTTC. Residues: CASSSGANYGYTF.

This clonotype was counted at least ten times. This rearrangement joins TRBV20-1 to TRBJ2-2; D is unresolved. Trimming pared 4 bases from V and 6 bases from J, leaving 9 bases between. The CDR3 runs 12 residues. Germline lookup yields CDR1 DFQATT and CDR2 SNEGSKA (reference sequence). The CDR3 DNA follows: TGCAGTGCTATAGGCCTGGCCGGGGAGCTGTTTTTT. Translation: CSAIGLAGELFF.

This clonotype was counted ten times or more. CDR3 sequence reads: CSANRLNSYEQYF. CDR3 nucleotides: TGCAGTGCTAACAGACTAAACTCCTACGAGCAGTACTTC. The chain joins TRBV20-1 to TRBJ2-7; D is perhaps TRBD2 (5 bases). Germline CDR1 reads DFQATT; CDR2 reads SNEGSKA (reference sequence). The length of the CDR3 is 13 residues. The V end lost 4 bases, the J end lost 0 bases, and 10 bases lay between the germline ends.

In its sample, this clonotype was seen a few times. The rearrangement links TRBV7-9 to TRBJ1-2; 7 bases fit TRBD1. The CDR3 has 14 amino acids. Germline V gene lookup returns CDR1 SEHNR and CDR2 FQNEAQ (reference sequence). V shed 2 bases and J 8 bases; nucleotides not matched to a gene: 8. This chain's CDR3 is CASSLRGTEPGYTF. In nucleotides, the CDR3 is TGTGCCAGCAGCTTAAGAGGGACAGAACCCGGCTACACCTTC.

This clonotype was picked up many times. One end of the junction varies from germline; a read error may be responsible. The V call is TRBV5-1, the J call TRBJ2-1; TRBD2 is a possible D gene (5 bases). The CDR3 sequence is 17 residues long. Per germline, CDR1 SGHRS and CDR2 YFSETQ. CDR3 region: CASSWTGLASSHNEQFF. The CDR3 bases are TGCGCCAGCAGCTGGACTGGTCTAGCATCCTCCCACAATGAGCAGTTCTTC.

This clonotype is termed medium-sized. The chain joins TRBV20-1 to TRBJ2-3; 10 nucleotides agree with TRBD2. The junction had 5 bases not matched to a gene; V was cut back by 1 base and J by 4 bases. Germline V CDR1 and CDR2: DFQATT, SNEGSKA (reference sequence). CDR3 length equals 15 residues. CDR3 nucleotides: TGCAGTGCTAGAGGCCCTAGCGGGAGTGCAGATACGCAGTATTTT. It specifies CSARGPSGSADTQYF.

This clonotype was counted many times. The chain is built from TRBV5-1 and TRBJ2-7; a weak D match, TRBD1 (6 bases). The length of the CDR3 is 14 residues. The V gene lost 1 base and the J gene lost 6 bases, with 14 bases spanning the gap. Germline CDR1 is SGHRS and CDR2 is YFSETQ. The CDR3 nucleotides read TGCGCCAGCAGCTTGCGCAGGGGAGATGCCGAGCAGTACTTC. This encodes CASSLRRGDAEQYF.

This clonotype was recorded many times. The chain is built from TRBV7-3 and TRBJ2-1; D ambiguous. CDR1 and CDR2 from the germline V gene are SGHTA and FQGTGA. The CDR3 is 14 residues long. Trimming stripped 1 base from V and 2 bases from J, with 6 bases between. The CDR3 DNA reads TGTGCCAGCAGCTTAAACCCGGCCTACAATGAGCAGTTCTTC. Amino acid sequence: CASSLNPAYNEQFF.